One and the same sample provided the 31 T cell receptor beta chains below, sequenced in a study of blood T cells in healthy people across ages. Alongside a J-beta primer mix, a sample-barcoded 5' primer served in a second PCR lasting 7 to 11 cycles. Via MiXCR, TCRdb re-called the 5' RACE reads, giving one row per CDR3 protein. Of about 1.5 million distinct CDR3 sequences listed, roughly 43% are singletons. Specimen: blood. The receptors were sampled from a woman under 30 in good health.

The V call is TRBV2, the J call TRBJ2-5; D uncertain. The germline V and J ends were trimmed by 4 bases and 1 base, with 7 bases remaining between them. The length of the CDR3 is 13 residues. Germline loops: CDR1 SNHLY, CDR2 FYNNEI. The CDR3 sequence is CASSVIPQETQYF. The CDR3 bases are TGTGCCAGCAGTGTGATACCCCAAGAGACCCAGTACTTC.

The chain couples TRBV6-5 to TRBJ1-1; D uncertain. V was pared by 0 bases and J by 1 base, with 9 bases between. The CDR3 runs 15 residues. Germline CDR1 reads MNHEY; CDR2 reads SVGAGI. Here the CDR3 DNA reads TGTGCCAGCAGTTACTCTGTGGCGGGGAACACTGAAGCTTTCTTT. Encoded protein: CASSYSVAGNTEAFF.

The gene calls are TRBV6-1 and TRBJ2-4; a possible D gene is TRBD1 (6 bases). This CDR3 is 14 amino acids long. Trimming pared 7 bases from V and 2 bases from J, leaving 12 bases between. Germline CDR1 is MNHNS and CDR2 is SASEGT. As DNA, the CDR3 is TGTGCCAGCATTCCAGGGGATACCAAAAACATTCAGTACTTC. Its translation is CASIPGDTKNIQYF.

The gene calls are TRBV27 and TRBJ2-5; TRBD1 aligns across 7 bases. Germline lookup yields CDR1 MNHEY and CDR2 SMNVEV (reference sequence). Trimming removed 7 bases from V and 1 base from J; junction bases left unmatched: 6. The CDR3 is 14 residues long. CDR3 bases: TGTGCCAGCAAAAGACAGGGATTCCAAGAGACCCAGTACTTC. It encodes CASKRQGFQETQYF.

The genes are TRBV4-3 and TRBJ2-3; D is unclear. V lost 2 bases and J lost 1, with 10 bases in between. CDR1 is LGHNA and CDR2 is YSLEER in the germline V gene. The CDR3 totals 15 residues. The CDR3 DNA reads TGCGCCAGCAGCCAATCGAACCGGGGCACAGATACGCAGTATTTT. Amino acids: CASSQSNRGTDTQYF.

This clonotype was seen more than once but under ten times. The genes are TRBV18 and TRBJ2-7; a possible D gene is TRBD2 (5 bases). The germline gives CDR1 KGHSH, CDR2 LQKENI. The CDR3 has 12 amino acids. Trimming pared 3 bases from V and 6 bases from J, leaving 9 bases between. CDR3 sequence: CASSPSTSEQYF. CDR3 nucleotide sequence: TGTGCCAGCTCACCCTCAACTAGCGAGCAGTACTTC.

The V call is TRBV7-2, the J call TRBJ2-1; D is ambiguous. CDR3 length equals 13 residues. V shed 2 bases and J shed 7 bases, with 9 bases lying between them. Germline loops: CDR1 SGHTA, CDR2 FQGNSA. CDR3 residues: CASSLRARNEQFF. CDR3 nucleotides: TGTGCCAGCAGCTTAAGGGCCAGAAATGAGCAGTTCTTC.

This clonotype has a handful of counts. The chain links TRBV6-2 or TRBV6-3 to TRBJ2-5; 8 bases line up with TRBD2. Germline V lookup: CDR1 MNHEY, CDR2 SVGEGT. Losses at the gene ends were 0 bases for V and 3 bases for J; bases not matched to a gene: 12. The CDR3 sequence is 18 residues long. The CDR3 nucleotides are TGTGCCAGCAGTTACTCGGCGCGGGGGGCCGAGACAAAAGAGACCCAGTACTTC. Amino acid sequence: CASSYSARGAETKETQYF.

This clonotype was seen only once. The rearrangement joins TRBV20-1 to TRBJ1-5; no clear D. This CDR3 is built from 13 residues. V was shortened by 5 bases and J by 0 bases, with 8 bases between the two germline ends. The germline V gene has CDR1 DFQATT and CDR2 SNEGSKA (reference sequence). CDR3 sequence reads: CSAGLYSNQPQHF. The CDR3 coding sequence is TGCAGTGCTGGACTTTATAGCAATCAGCCCCAGCATTTT.

This clonotype was detected only once. The gene calls are TRBV18 and TRBJ1-1; 9 nucleotides line up with TRBD1. This CDR3 is built from 20 residues. J lost 0 bases, V lost 2 bases, and 16 bases had no gene match. Germline assignment: CDR1 KGHSH and CDR2 LQKENI. The CDR3 loop reads CASSPWLTGGAEGVNTEAFF. DNA of the CDR3: TGTGCCAGCTCACCATGGTTAACAGGGGGCGCTGAGGGCGTGAACACTGAAGCTTTCTTT.

This clonotype has a handful of counts. The chain couples TRBV15 to TRBJ2-7, with D hard to call. Trimming cost V 0 bases and J 5 bases, with 11 bases left between them. There are 14 residues in the CDR3. Looked up from germline, CDR1 is LNHNV and CDR2 is YYDKDF (reference sequence). The CDR3 loop reads CATSRERAVDEQYF. CDR3 DNA: TGTGCCACCAGCAGAGAACGGGCCGTGGACGAGCAGTACTTC.

The chain links TRBV10-3 to TRBJ1-2; TRBD1 matches 8 bases. This CDR3 is built from 13 residues. Germline CDR1 and CDR2: ENHRY and SYGVKD. The V gene end was trimmed by 8 bases and the J gene end by 2 bases; junction bases not matched to a gene: 4. CDR3 amino acids: CAIRTGLNYGYTF. In DNA, the CDR3 is TGTGCCATCCGGACAGGGCTAAACTATGGCTACACCTTC.

The J gene is TRBJ2-1, the V gene TRBV27; 7 bases are a match to TRBD2. The trim removed 6 bases at V and 6 bases at J, leaving 14 bases unmatched. Germline V lookup: CDR1 MNHEY, CDR2 SMNVEV (reference sequence). CDR3 length: 16 amino acids. In DNA form, the CDR3 reads TGTGCCAGCAGGCGGACTAGTAGCATCTCGGCCAATGAGCAGTTCTTC. Its protein is CASRRTSSISANEQFF.

A word on this clonotype: A junction boundary mismatches the germline segment, possibly from a read error. The chain recombines TRBV11-3 with TRBJ2-3; unclear D gene. Germline V lookup: CDR1 SGHNT, CDR2 YENEEA. This CDR3 spans 14 amino acids. The CDR3 reads CAGSSGPVTDTQYF. CDR3 nucleotides: TGTGCCGGCAGCTCCGGACCGGTCACAGATACGCAGTATTTT.

The gene calls are TRBV12-3 or TRBV12-4 and TRBJ2-5, with 9 positions matching TRBD2. Unmatched junction bases numbered 4, after V lost 6 bases and J lost 5 bases. The CDR3 extends over 13 amino acids. The CDR3 DNA follows: TGTGCCAGCAGATATAGCGGGAGTGAGACCCAGTACTTC. This codes for CASRYSGSETQYF.

The DNA for the CDR3 is TGCAGTGCTAGCATGGTTTACGGGGAGCTGTTTTTT. Protein product: CSASMVYGELFF. The chain joins TRBV20-1 to TRBJ2-2, with D hard to call. The CDR3 covers 12 residues. Per germline, CDR1 DFQATT and CDR2 SNEGSKA (reference sequence). V was pared by 3 bases and J by 7 bases, with 9 bases between.

This clonotype was seen a few times. This chain uses TRBV6-2 or TRBV6-3 with TRBJ2-7, with TRBD2 matching 9 bases. This CDR3 is built from 15 residues. V gave up 0 bases and J gave up 7 bases; unmatched junction bases: 7. Looked up from germline, CDR1 is MNHEY and CDR2 is SVGEGT. Written as DNA, the CDR3 is TGTGCCAGCAGTTACTCATGGTCTAGCGGGAATGAGCAGTACTTC. Amino acid sequence: CASSYSWSSGNEQYF.

This clonotype was counted between two and nine times. J is TRBJ2-7 and V is TRBV9, with 9 bases matching TRBD1. The V and J ends lost 0 bases and 3 bases, in that order; junction bases with no gene match: 1. In germline, CDR1 is SGDLS, CDR2 YYNGEE. The CDR3 runs 14 residues. This CDR3 reads CASSVAGQGYEQYF. CDR3 in DNA: TGTGCCAGCAGCGTAGCGGGACAGGGCTACGAGCAGTACTTC. Supplemented by reference TRBV9 and TRBJ2-7, the full variable domain reads DSGVTQTPKHLITATGQRVTLRCSPRSGDLSVYWYQQSLDQGLQFLIQYYNGEERAKGNILERFSAQQFPDLHSELNLSSLELGDSALYFCASSVAGQGYEQYFGPGTRLTVT.

This clonotype was counted a few times. The CDR3 nucleotides read TGTGCCACCAGTGATGCGACAGGGTCATCACCCCAGCATTTT. It translates to CATSDATGSSPQHF. The V and J genes are TRBV24-1 and TRBJ1-5, with 7 bases lining up with TRBD1. Losses at the gene ends were 3 bases for V and 10 bases for J; bases not matched to a gene: 8. Germline V lookup: CDR1 KGHDR, CDR2 SFDVKD. There are 14 residues in the CDR3.

This clonotype was observed many times. V usage is TRBV12-3 or TRBV12-4 and J usage is TRBJ2-7; D is uncertain. The CDR3 has 12 amino acids. Trimming took 5 bases from V and 2 from J, leaving 7 bases between them. CDR3 nucleotides: TGTGCCAGCAGTCGCGGACCCTACGAGCAGTACTTC. Its translation is CASSRGPYEQYF.

The CDR3 coding sequence is TGTGCCATCAGCGGGACAGCCACAGATACGCAGTATTTT. Encoded protein: CAISGTATDTQYF. This chain connects TRBV10-3 to TRBJ2-3; 7 nucleotides match TRBD1. Germline-derived CDR1 and CDR2 are ENHRY and SYGVKD. The CDR3 length is 13 residues. V lost 6 bases and J lost 2; bases outside the gene matches: 2.

This rearrangement joins TRBV21-1 to TRBJ2-7; the table's D gene call, TRBD2, was not cross checked with the DNA. TRBV21-1 is tagged as a pseudogene. The CDR3 covers 19 residues. The CDR3 coding sequence is TGTGCCAGCAGCAAACAATCAGGAAGGAAGCGGGGGGCCTTATACGAGCAGTACTTC. Amino acids: CASSKQSGRKRGALYEQYF.

This clonotype was found a few times. The chain employs TRBV12-3 or TRBV12-4 and TRBJ2-3; TRBD2 agrees at 12 bases. The CDR3 is 15 amino acids. The V gene end was trimmed by 6 bases and the J gene end by 4 bases; junction bases not matched to a gene: 5. The CDR3, as DNA: TGTGCCAGCAGCCCTAGCGGGAGGGCATCAGATACGCAGTATTTT. Its translation: CASSPSGRASDTQYF.

V usage is TRBV18 and J usage is TRBJ2-1, with D perhaps matching TRBD1 or TRBD2 (5 bases each). The CDR3 is 18 amino acids. Germline loops: CDR1 KGHSH, CDR2 LQKENI. V was clipped by 8 bases and J by 0 bases, with 23 bases between them. Written as DNA, the CDR3 is TGTGCCAGCACAACCCGGGGACCCCAGCTTTACTCCTACAATGAGCAGTTCTTC. Its translation: CASTTRGPQLYSYNEQFF.

V is TRBV12-3 or TRBV12-4 and J is TRBJ2-2; 7 bases fit TRBD1. This CDR3 region has 14 residues. V trimming: 6 bases; J trimming: 7 bases; junction bases outside the gene matches: 8. The CDR3, as DNA: TGTGCCAGCAGGGTCACAGGGGTAATCGGGGAGCTGTTTTTT. Translated: CASRVTGVIGELFF.

This rearrangement joins TRBV5-1 to TRBJ2-7, with TRBD2 matching over 7 bases. The junction had 11 bases not matched to a gene; V was cut back by 4 bases and J by 1 base. Looked up from germline, CDR1 is SGHRS and CDR2 is YFSETQ. CDR3 length: 16 residues. The CDR3 DNA reads TGCGCCAGCAGCCGCACACGGGGGGAAAGGTCCTACGAGCAGTACTTC. Protein product: CASSRTRGERSYEQYF.

CDR3 loop: CSGRQKTWGVQETQYF. The DNA of the CDR3 is TGCAGCGGCCGACAGAAGACCTGGGGGGTACAAGAGACCCAGTACTTC. The chain is built from TRBV29-1 and TRBJ2-5; D might be TRBD2 (6 bases). Trimming shortened V by 7 bases and J by 2 bases, and 23 bases separated the two germline ends. The CDR3 contains 16 residues. CDR1 and CDR2 from the germline V gene are SQVTM and ANQGSEA.

V is TRBV9 and J is TRBJ2-7; D may be TRBD1 or TRBD2 (5 bases each). The V end lost 4 bases, the J end lost 0 bases, and 20 bases lay between the germline ends. The CDR3 length is 17 residues. CDR1 is SGDLS, CDR2 YYNGEE, per germline. This CDR3 is CASSPPTGTPYSYEQYF. CDR3 sequence (DNA): TGTGCCAGCAGCCCCCCCACCGGGACGCCTTACTCCTACGAGCAGTACTTC.

This clonotype was detected only a few times. The chain is built from TRBV28 and TRBJ1-5; D not resolved. CDR1 is MDHEN and CDR2 is SYDVKM in the germline V gene. The ends were cut back, 5 bases at V and 3 bases at J, with 14 bases in the middle. The CDR3 length is 15 residues. The CDR3 reads CASSRGIRVNQPQHF. The CDR3 DNA reads TGTGCCAGCAGTCGCGGGATTAGGGTCAATCAGCCCCAGCATTTT.

This clonotype was seen a few times. This sequence joins TRBV28 and TRBJ1-2; D is unclear. This CDR3 comprises 15 residues. The germline V gene has CDR1 MDHEN and CDR2 SYDVKM. Trimming pared 4 bases from V and 3 bases from J, leaving 15 bases between. This CDR3 reads CASSSRAYEDYGYTF. The CDR3 nucleotides are TGTGCCAGCAGTTCCCGCGCCTACGAGGACTATGGCTACACCTTC.

This rearrangement joins TRBV7-3 to TRBJ2-1; 8 positions match TRBD2. V lost 1 base and J lost 8; bases outside the gene matches: 10. CDR3 length: 16 residues. Per germline, CDR1 SGHTA and CDR2 FQGTGA. CDR3 in amino acids: CASSLRGLDRGDEQFF. The DNA for the CDR3 is TGTGCCAGCAGCTTAAGGGGACTAGACCGAGGGGATGAGCAGTTCTTC.